A selection of T cell receptor beta chains follows, all from one sample in a study of blood T cell repertoires in COVID-19. The table came from immunoSEQ multiplex PCR; TCRdb's copy has only in-frame clones and leaves some out. The sample yields about 83,000 clones, around 90% seen once. Sequenced sample: peripheral blood. The receptors derive from a woman in her forties or fifties with active or convalescent COVID-19. The CDR3 runs from the conserved cysteine through the conserved F or W. Fields, in order: J gene, D gene, V gene, CDR3 protein. The D gene is left open where the match is weak.

TRBJ2-3	TRBD1	TRBV12-5	CASGLDRGADTQYF
TRBJ1-3	.	TRBV7-9	CASSLASGSRISGNTIYF
TRBJ2-1	TRBD1	TRBV29-1	CSVRGTAVDNEQFF
TRBJ2-5	.	TRBV7-2	CASSQGGTQYF
TRBJ1-1	.	TRBV7-2	CASSPDTLNTEAFF
TRBJ2-1	TRBD2	TRBV6-4	CASSKQLAGAINEQFF
TRBJ2-7	TRBD1	TRBV9	CASSVVGGQGIYEQYF
TRBJ2-7	.	TRBV6-5	CASSYQSPRVRDEQYF
TRBJ1-2	TRBD1	TRBV5-6	CASTETGGGYTF
TRBJ1-5	.	TRBV9	CASSPAQGGNQPQHF
TRBJ1-1	.	TRBV11-3	CANPQYRAEAFF
TRBJ2-7	TRBD2	TRBV5-6	CASSFALAGVGWEQYF
TRBJ2-7	TRBD2	TRBV19	CASIGGTSGAYEQYF
TRBJ2-7	TRBD1	TRBV19	CASSNGGQGTYEQYF
TRBJ2-1	TRBD2	TRBV6-4	CASSDTGTSGANEQFF